The 17 T cell receptor beta chains below were found in one sample sequenced in a study of blood T cell repertoires in COVID-19. Clones were sequenced by immunoSEQ multiplex PCR, and TCRdb holds only the in-frame ones, with some missing. The sample has about 93,000 clones, just under 80% seen once. Sequencing was performed on peripheral blood. These receptors were collected from a human donor in a cohort sampled during active COVID-19.

The chain combines TRBV30 with TRBJ2-5; 15 bases match TRBD2. The CDR3 runs to 17 residues. J lost 2 bases, V lost 2 bases, and 6 bases had no gene match. The germline gives CDR1 GTSNPN, CDR2 SVGIG (reference sequence). The DNA for the CDR3 is TGTGCCTGGAGTCCCGGACTAGCGGGAGGGGGGCAAGAGACCCAGTACTTC. This gives the protein CAWSPGLAGGGQETQYF.

The chain couples TRBV18 to TRBJ2-7; D remains ambiguous. Trimming cost V 2 bases and J 2 bases, with 7 bases left between them. CDR3 length: 13 residues. The germline V gene has CDR1 KGHSH and CDR2 LQKENI. CDR3 in amino acids: CASSPNGPYEQYF. The CDR3 nucleotides read TGTGCCAGCTCACCAAACGGTCCCTACGAGCAGTACTTC. The full variable domain, its missing parts supplied by reference TRBV18 and TRBJ2-7, is NAGVMQNPRHLVRRRGQEARLRCSPMKGHSHVYWYRQLPEEGLKFMVYLQKENIIDESGMPKERFSAEFPKEGPSILRIQQVVRGDSAAYFCASSPNGPYEQYFGPGTRLTVT.

V and J are TRBV5-4 and TRBJ2-2, with 8 bases aligning to TRBD1. The V gene end was trimmed by 3 bases and the J gene end by 1 base; junction bases not matched to a gene: 2. The CDR3 is 15 amino acids. Per germline, CDR1 SGHNT and CDR2 YYREEE (reference sequence). The chain's CDR3 is CASSSGTGNTGELFF. The CDR3, as DNA: TGTGCCAGCAGCTCCGGGACAGGGAACACCGGGGAGCTGTTTTTT.

This sequence joins TRBV9 and TRBJ2-5, with 14 bases aligning to TRBD2. CDR1 is SGDLS, CDR2 YYNGEE, per germline. The length of the CDR3 is 15 residues. The junction had 5 bases not matched to a gene; V was cut back by 0 bases and J by 10 bases. The CDR3 DNA reads as TGTGCCAGCAGCGTAGATGGGACTAGCGGGAGAGACCAGTACTTC. Translation gives CASSVDGTSGRDQYF.

This clone was counted only a few times. This sequence joins TRBV28 and TRBJ1-6, with a possible D match to TRBD1 (6 bases). The CDR3 sequence is 15 residues long. Germline V lookup: CDR1 MDHEN, CDR2 SYDVKM. The germline V and J ends were trimmed by 8 bases and 7 bases, with 18 bases remaining between them. Written as DNA, the CDR3 is TGTGCCAGCGGCCCACAGGGTTCTAAGAATTCACCCCTCCACTTT. Protein: CASGPQGSKNSPLHF.

The rearrangement links TRBV28 to TRBJ1-1, with TRBD1 as a possible D gene (6 bases). The V gene's germline CDR1 is MDHEN and CDR2 SYDVKM. V was pared by 4 bases and J by 5 bases, with 14 bases between. The CDR3 runs 14 residues. In DNA form, the CDR3 reads TGTGCCAGCAGTTCCCCCAGGGGTAGGACTGAAGCTTTCTTT. The encoded protein is CASSSPRGRTEAFF. Complete variable domain (other parts from reference TRBV28 and TRBJ1-1): DVKVTQSSRYLVKRTGEKVFLECVQDMDHENMFWYRQDPGLGLRLIYFSYDVKMKEKGDIPEGYSVSREKKERFSLILESASTNQTSMYLCASSSPRGRTEAFFGQGTRLTVV.

The chain combines TRBV2 with TRBJ2-2, with D tentatively TRBD1 (5 bases). Germline lookup yields CDR1 SNHLY and CDR2 FYNNEI. The V gene lost 4 bases and the J gene lost 3 bases, with 9 bases spanning the gap. The CDR3 consists of 14 residues. The DNA for the CDR3 is TGTGCCAGCAGTGTCGCCAGGGACACCGGGGAGCTGTTTTTT. This translates into CASSVARDTGELFF.

V and J are TRBV19 and TRBJ2-3; D is unresolved. The CDR3 consists of 14 residues. V was cut by 3 bases and J by 0 bases, with 7 bases left in between. Germline values: CDR1 LNHDA, CDR2 SQIVND (reference sequence). The CDR3 spells CASSMTGSTDTQYF. CDR3 coding DNA: TGTGCCAGTAGTATGACCGGGAGCACAGATACGCAGTATTTT.

The chain combines TRBV6-6 with TRBJ2-7; tentatively, D is TRBD1 (5 bases). The germline V gene encodes CDR1 MNHNY and CDR2 SVGAGI (reference sequence). There are 14 residues in the CDR3. Deletions cut 2 bases from V and 2 bases from J, with 10 bases between. The DNA for the CDR3 is TGTGCCAGCAGTTACGGGGCGCAGACCTACGAGCAGTACTTC. This gives the protein CASSYGAQTYEQYF.

The rearrangement links TRBV10-3 to TRBJ2-4; maybe TRBD2 (6 bases). V was pared by 3 bases and J by 0 bases, with 12 bases between. Germline CDR1 is ENHRY and CDR2 is SYGVKD. This CDR3 is 16 amino acids long. The CDR3 DNA is TGTGCCATCAGTGACGGAGGACTACTAGCCAAAAACATTCAGTACTTC. It yields the protein CAISDGGLLAKNIQYF.

The chain joins TRBV6-5 to TRBJ2-3; 9 nucleotides line up with TRBD1. Germline assignment: CDR1 MNHEY and CDR2 SVGAGI. Trimming took 0 bases from V and 8 from J; bases not matched to a gene: 6. The CDR3 has 15 residues. CDR3 loop: CASSYSRQGVSTQYF. The DNA of the CDR3 is TGTGCCAGCAGTTACTCCCGACAGGGGGTATCTACGCAGTATTTT.

The chain recombines TRBV28 with TRBJ1-2; TRBD1 aligns across 8 bases. The V gene's germline CDR1 is MDHEN and CDR2 SYDVKM. There are 15 residues in the CDR3. The ends lost 3 bases at V and 4 bases at J; junction bases unmatched: 7. CDR3 in amino acids: CASSFNRDRGYGYTF. The CDR3 coding sequence is TGTGCCAGCAGTTTCAACCGTGACAGGGGCTATGGCTACACCTTC.

The CDR3: CASSPRKGYRDGYTF. CDR3 DNA sequence: TGTGCCAGCAGCCCCCGTAAGGGGTATCGTGATGGCTACACCTTC. V gene TRBV13 combines with J gene TRBJ1-2, with D perhaps TRBD1 (5 bases). This CDR3 has 15 amino acids. The V gene lost 5 bases and the J gene lost 6 bases, with 19 bases spanning the gap. Germline V gene lookup returns CDR1 PRHDT and CDR2 FYEKMQ (reference sequence).

The chain couples TRBV18 to TRBJ2-7; the D gene is possibly TRBD2 (6 bases). The CDR3 is made up of 16 amino acids. V lost 1 base to trimming and J lost 4 bases, with 17 bases between them. The germline V gene has CDR1 KGHSH and CDR2 LQKENI. CDR3 DNA: TGTGCCAGCTCACCACGGGGCGGGGCCGGGATATACGAGCAGTACTTC. This encodes CASSPRGGAGIYEQYF.

The rearrangement uses TRBV6-4 and TRBJ1-6; perhaps TRBD1 as D (5 bases). There are 18 residues in the CDR3. The germline V gene encodes CDR1 MRHNA and CDR2 SNTAGT. Deletions cut 8 bases from V and 8 bases from J, with 28 bases between. The CDR3, as DNA: TGTGCCAGCCTCCCACCCGTACGGACATACTATAATCATTCACCCCTCCACTTT. It specifies CASLPPVRTYYNHSPLHF.

This chain uses TRBV3-1 (or the pseudogene TRBV3-2) with TRBJ2-6; tentative D call: TRBD1 (6 bases). This CDR3 is built from 16 residues. Per germline, CDR1 LGHDT and CDR2 YNNKEL (reference sequence). Trimming took off 6 bases at V and 0 bases at J, with 12 bases between the two ends. The DNA for the CDR3 is TGTGCCAGCAGAACAATCAGGGGCTCTGGGGCCAACGTCCTGACTTTC. Translating it yields CASRTIRGSGANVLTF.

Only one count was recorded for this clone. This CDR3 is CASSLVSSGLSYEQYF. CDR3 DNA: TGTGCCAGCAGCTTAGTATCTAGCGGGTTATCCTACGAGCAGTACTTC. The chain uses TRBV11-2 and TRBJ2-7; the match to TRBD2 covers 8 bases. V lost 1 base, J lost 1 base, and 6 bases stayed unmatched. Germline CDR1 reads SGHAT; CDR2 reads FQNNGV. The CDR3 consists of 16 residues.